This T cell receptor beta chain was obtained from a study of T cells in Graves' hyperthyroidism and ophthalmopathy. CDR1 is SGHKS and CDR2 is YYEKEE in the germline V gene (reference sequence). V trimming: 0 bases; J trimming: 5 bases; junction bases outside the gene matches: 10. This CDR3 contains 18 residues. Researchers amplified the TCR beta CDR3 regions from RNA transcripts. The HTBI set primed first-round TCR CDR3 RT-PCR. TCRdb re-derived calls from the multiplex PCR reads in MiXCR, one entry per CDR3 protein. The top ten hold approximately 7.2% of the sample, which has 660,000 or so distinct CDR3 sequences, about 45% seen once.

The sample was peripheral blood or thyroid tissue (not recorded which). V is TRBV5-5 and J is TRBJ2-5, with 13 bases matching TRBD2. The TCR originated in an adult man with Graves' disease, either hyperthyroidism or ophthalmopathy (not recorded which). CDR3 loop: CASSLELAGGQYKETQYF. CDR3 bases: TGTGCCAGCAGCTTGGAACTAGCGGGGGGGCAATACAAGGAGACCCAGTACTTC.